The following is a T cell receptor (beta chain) sequence with its context. What it binds is unknown. The data were taken from a study of T-cell memory formation after mild COVID-19. Overall study: The two donors had largely donor-specific TCR clusters.

The CDR3 runs 12 residues. The V gene lost 5 bases and the J gene lost 1 base, with 8 bases spanning the gap. Per the germline V gene, CDR1 is DFQATT and CDR2 is SNEGSKA (reference sequence). General study findings and limits: A balance of CD4 and CD8 characterized clones contracting day 15 to 85, whereas later expanders leaned CD4+. CD4+ contracting clones were found mainly in CM and EM, and CD8+ ones in EMRA. Pre-infection memory contained some responding clones, which suggested that cross-reactive memory had joined.

TCRdb called the 5' RACE reads again in MiXCR, with one record for every CDR3 protein. Of roughly 300,000 distinct CDR3 sequences detected, approximately 8% appear once; the ten largest clones hold 20% to 25%. Sequenced input: PBMCs or a T cell subset sorted from them (not recorded which). This chain uses TRBV20-1 with TRBJ1-1; tentatively, D is TRBD1 (5 bases). The receptor was isolated from a man between 18 and 29 years old who had mild COVID-19 (a few samples of this study predate the infection). Cell type and time point are not known. The CDR3 loop reads CSAGQANTEAFF. The CDR3 coding sequence is TGCAGTGCTGGACAAGCGAACACTGAAGCTTTCTTT.